The 3 T cell receptor beta chains given below trace back to one sample, sequenced in a study of T cell repertoires in cytomegalovirus infection. TCRdb reprocessed the reads with MiXCR, giving one entry per CDR3 protein. The sample records around 300,000 distinct CDR3 sequences, around 20% being singletons. Antigens of these TCRs are unknown. The sample consisted of cultured PBMCs, taken from culture after CMV antigen stimulation. Receptors were obtained from a human donor in good health (CMV status not recorded). Some clones in this sample may be carry-over from other donors' samples.

The chain links TRBV6-1 to TRBJ2-7; 8 bases are a match to TRBD1. V dropped 10 bases and J dropped 2; count of bases not matched to a gene: 4. The length of the CDR3 is 12 residues. Germline values: CDR1 MNHNS, CDR2 SASEGT. DNA for the CDR3: TGTGCCATCAGGGGGCGAACCTACGAGCAGTACGTC. This translates into CAIRGRTYEQYV.

There are a few counts of this clonotype. V gene TRBV6-2 or TRBV6-3 combines with J gene TRBJ2-1; D gene unclear. With 5 bases removed from V and 4 bases from J, the gap between germline ends came to 12 bases. Germline V gene lookup returns CDR1 MNHEY and CDR2 SVGEGT. The CDR3 runs to 14 residues. The CDR3 spells CASSDFPGYNEQFF. CDR3 in DNA: TGTGCCAGCAGTGACTTCCCCGGGTACAATGAGCAGTTCTTC.

This clonotype showed up many times. The gene calls are TRBV7-2 and TRBJ2-7; D perhaps matches TRBD2 (6 bases). The CDR3 loop spans 15 amino acids. CDR1 SGHTA and CDR2 FQGNSA come from the germline V gene. V was shortened by 6 bases and J by 2 bases, with 17 bases between the two germline ends. CDR3 in amino acids: CASRPALGGTYEQYF. The CDR3 nucleotides read TGTGCCAGCAGACCCGCCCTCGGCGGGACCTACGAGCAGTACTTC.